This T cell receptor (beta chain) emerged from a study of cytomegalovirus exposure and HLA in healthy donors. V shed 5 bases and J 5 bases; nucleotides not matched to a gene: 10. This CDR3 comprises 15 residues. Germline CDR1 and CDR2: SGHAT and FQNNGV. The study ran its PCR with 60 Vbeta and 13 Jbeta primers. The protocol was immunoSEQ multiplex PCR, while the TCRdb copy is restricted to in-frame clones and leaves out a portion. The sample carries 77,000 or so clones, 80% to 90% recorded once. The source is a man between 65 and 85 years old in good health and CMV-seropositive. The chain recombines TRBV11-2 with TRBJ2-7; 9 nucleotides line up with TRBD1. Source material: PBMCs. The CDR3 nucleotides read TGTGCCAGCAGCCAGACGGGACAGGGTTTCAACGAGCAGTACTTC. It encodes CASSQTGQGFNEQYF.